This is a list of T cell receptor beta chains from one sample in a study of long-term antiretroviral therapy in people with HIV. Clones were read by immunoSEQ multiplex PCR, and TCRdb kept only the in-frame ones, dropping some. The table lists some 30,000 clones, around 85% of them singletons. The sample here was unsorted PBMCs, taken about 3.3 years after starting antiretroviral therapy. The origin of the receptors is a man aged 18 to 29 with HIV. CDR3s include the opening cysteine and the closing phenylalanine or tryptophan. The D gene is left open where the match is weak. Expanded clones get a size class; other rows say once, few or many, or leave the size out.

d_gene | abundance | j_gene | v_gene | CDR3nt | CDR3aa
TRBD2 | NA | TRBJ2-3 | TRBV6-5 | TGTGCCAGCAGTTATGGGCGGGGGGGCACAGATACGCAGTATTTT | CASSYGRGGTDTQYF
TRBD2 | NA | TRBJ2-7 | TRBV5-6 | TGTGCCAGCAGCTTGTATGGCGGGGGGCATTTCTACGAGCAGTACTTC | CASSLYGGGHFYEQYF
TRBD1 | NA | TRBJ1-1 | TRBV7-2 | TGTGCCAGCAGCCCGCGGGGACAGACGAACACTGAAGCTTTCTTT | CASSPRGQTNTEAFF
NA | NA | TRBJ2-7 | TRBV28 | TGTGCCAGCAGTCCCCGGGCTTCCTCCTACGAGCAGTACTTC | CASSPRASSYEQYF
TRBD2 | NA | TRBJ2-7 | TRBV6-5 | TGTGCCAGCAGTTACAAGGCTAGCGGGAGATACGAGCAGTACTTC | CASSYKASGRYEQYF
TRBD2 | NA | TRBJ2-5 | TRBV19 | TGTGCCAGTTCGACTAGCCCCACGGGGGAGACCCAGTACTTC | CASSTSPTGETQYF
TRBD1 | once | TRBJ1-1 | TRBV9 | TGTGCCAGCAGCGGACAGGGCCCCACTGAAGCTTTCTTT | CASSGQGPTEAFF
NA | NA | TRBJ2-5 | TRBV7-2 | TGTGCCAGCAGCATTGGACAGATACTGCTTCAAGAGACCCAGTACTTC | CASSIGQILLQETQYF
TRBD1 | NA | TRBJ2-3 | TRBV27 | TGTGCCAGCAGTTTTCTTATTGGGACAGGGAGGACAGATACGCAGTATTTT | CASSFLIGTGRTDTQYF
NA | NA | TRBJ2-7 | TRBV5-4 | TGTGCCAGCAGCTTGGTGGGGGGCGAGCAGTACTTC | CASSLVGGEQYF
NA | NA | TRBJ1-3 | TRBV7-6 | TGTGCCAGCAGCTTTCTCCTGGGGGGGGAGTCTGGAAACACCATATATTTT | CASSFLLGGESGNTIYF
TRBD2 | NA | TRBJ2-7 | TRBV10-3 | TGTGCCATCAGCGCCGGGACTAGCGGGAGGGTCGAGCAGTACTTC | CAISAGTSGRVEQYF
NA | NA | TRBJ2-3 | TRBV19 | TGTGCCAGTAGTATCACGCTGGGGGCCGGGTCAGATACGCAGTATTTT | CASSITLGAGSDTQYF
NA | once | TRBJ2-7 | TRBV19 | TGTGCCAGTAGTACGGGTTCCGGGACACACTACGAGCAGTACTTC | CASSTGSGTHYEQYF
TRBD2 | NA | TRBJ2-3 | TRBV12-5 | TGTGCTAGTGGCCCCGCGGGACTAGCGGGTTCCACAGATACGCAGTATTTT | CASGPAGLAGSTDTQYF
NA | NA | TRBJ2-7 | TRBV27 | TGTGCCAGCAGTCTCGGAGGCGACCTCTCCTACGAGCAGTACTTC | CASSLGGDLSYEQYF
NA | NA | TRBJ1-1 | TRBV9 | TGTGCCAGCAGCACCAGGATGAACACTGAAGCTTTCTTT | CASSTRMNTEAFF
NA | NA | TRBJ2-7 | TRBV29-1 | TGCAGCGTTACAGGGAGGGATACCTCCTACGAGCAGTACTTC | CSVTGRDTSYEQYF
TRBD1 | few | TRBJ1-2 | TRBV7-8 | TGTGCCAGCAGCCCCCGGGACAGGGGGCTCTATGGCTACACCTTC | CASSPRDRGLYGYTF
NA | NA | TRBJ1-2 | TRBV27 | TGTGCCAGCAGTTTCGACCTCAGAGATGGCTACACCTTC | CASSFDLRDGYTF
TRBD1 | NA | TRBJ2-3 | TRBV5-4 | TGTGCCAGCAGCCCAGGGGGTTGGCGGGCAGATACGCAGTATTTT | CASSPGGWRADTQYF
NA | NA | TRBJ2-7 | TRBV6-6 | TGTGCCAGCAGTACCGGGACACTGAGAACCTACGAGCAGTACTTC | CASSTGTLRTYEQYF
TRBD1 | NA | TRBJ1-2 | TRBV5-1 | TGCGCCAGCAGCCCGACAGGGGGCTGGGATGGCTACACCTTC | CASSPTGGWDGYTF
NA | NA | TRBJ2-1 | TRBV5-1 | TGCGCCAGCAGCTTAGACTCGAGCTCCTACAATGAGCAGTTCTTC | CASSLDSSSYNEQFF
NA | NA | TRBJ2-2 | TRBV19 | TGTGCCAGTAGTATAGGCCAGGTCACCGGGGAGCTGTTTTTT | CASSIGQVTGELFF
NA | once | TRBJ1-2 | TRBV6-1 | TGTGCCAGCATTGCAGGGTATGTAGACTATGGCTACACCTTC | CASIAGYVDYGYTF
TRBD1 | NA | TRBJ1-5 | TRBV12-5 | TGTGCTAGTGGCAGCGGAGGACAGGGCCGAAATCAGCCCCAGCATTTT | CASGSGGQGRNQPQHF
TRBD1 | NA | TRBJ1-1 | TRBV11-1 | TGTGCCAGCAGCAGGGACAGGGGATCCACTGAAGCTTTCTTT | CASSRDRGSTEAFF
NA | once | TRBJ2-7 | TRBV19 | TGTGCCAGTAGTTCGGGACCCTCCTACGAGCAGTACTTC | CASSSGPSYEQYF
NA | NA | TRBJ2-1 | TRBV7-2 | TGTGCCAGCAGAGTTGACAGTAACTCCTACAATGAGCAGTTCTTC | CASRVDSNSYNEQFF
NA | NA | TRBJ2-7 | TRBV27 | TGTGCCAGCAGTTTATCGCTAGCGAGAGAGCAGTACTTC | CASSLSLAREQYF
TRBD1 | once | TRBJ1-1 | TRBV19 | TGTGCCAGTAGCCCTCGCTTCGACAGGGGGTGGACTGAAGCTTTCTTT | CASSPRFDRGWTEAFF
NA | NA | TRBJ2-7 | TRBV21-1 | TGTGCCAGCAGCAAAGGCGAGGGACAGGAGACCTCCTACGAGCAGTACTTC | CASSKGEGQETSYEQYF
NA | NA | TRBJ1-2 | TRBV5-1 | TGCGCCAGCCGCCTTCTGGACGAGCGATATGGCTACACCTTC | CASRLLDERYGYTF
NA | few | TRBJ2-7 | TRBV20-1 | TGCAGTGCTCCGATGGAGGCCGAGCAGTACTTC | CSAPMEAEQYF
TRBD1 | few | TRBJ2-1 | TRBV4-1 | TGCGCCAGCAGCCAAGGACCGGGACAGGGGAGAGACAATGAGCAGTTCTTC | CASSQGPGQGRDNEQFF
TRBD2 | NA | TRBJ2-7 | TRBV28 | TGTGCCAGCAGTCCCATCGGACTAGCGGGAGTAAGCGACGAGCAGTACTTC | CASSPIGLAGVSDEQYF
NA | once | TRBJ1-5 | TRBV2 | TGTGCCAGCTCCGGCGGGCCCCCGAAGGGTGGTCAGCCCCAGCATTTT | CASSGGPPKGGQPQHF
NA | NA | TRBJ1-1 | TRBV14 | TGTGCCAGTAAGCAGGGCCTGAACACTGAAGCTTTCTTT | CASKQGLNTEAFF
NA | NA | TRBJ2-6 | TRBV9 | TGTGCCAGCAGCAGAGAGGGCTCTGGGGCCAACGTCCTGACTTTC | CASSREGSGANVLTF
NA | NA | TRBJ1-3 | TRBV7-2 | TGTGCCAGCAGCTCCGCTTCTCCTTACTCTGGAAACACCATATATTTT | CASSSASPYSGNTIYF
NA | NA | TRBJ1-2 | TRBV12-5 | TGTGCTAGTGGGCTCCCAGGGGAGGGGAAGGGGGGCTACACCTTC | CASGLPGEGKGGYTF
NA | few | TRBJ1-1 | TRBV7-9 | TGTGCCAGCAGCTCCCTGGGGGAACAGGGCAATCTTGAAGCTTTCTTT | CASSSLGEQGNLEAFF
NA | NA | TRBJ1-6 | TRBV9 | TGTGCCAGCAGCATAGAATCTGACAGCCCAAATAATTCACCCCTCCACTTT | CASSIESDSPNNSPLHF
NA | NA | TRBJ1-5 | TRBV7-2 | TGTGCCAGCAGCTTAGACGGTTACAGGGCTCAGCCCCAGCATTTT | CASSLDGYRAQPQHF
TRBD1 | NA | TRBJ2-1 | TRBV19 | TGTGCCAGTAGTATAATTGGGACAGGGGAGTGGAATGAGCAGTTCTTC | CASSIIGTGEWNEQFF
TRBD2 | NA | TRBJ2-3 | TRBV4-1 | TGCGCCAGCGCCGGGGGGAGGGACGGGGGGATCACAGATACGCAGTATTTT | CASAGGRDGGITDTQYF
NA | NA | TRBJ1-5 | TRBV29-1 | TGCAGCGTTCTACAGGGTGGGGGCAATCAGCCCCAGCATTTT | CSVLQGGGNQPQHF
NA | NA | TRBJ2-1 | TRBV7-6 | TGTGCCAGCAGCTTAGGTGGGGGGGGCCCCGACAATGAGCAGTTCTTC | CASSLGGGGPDNEQFF
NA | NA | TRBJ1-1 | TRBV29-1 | TGCAGCGTTGAAAGTGGCACTGAAGCTTTCTTT | CSVESGTEAFF
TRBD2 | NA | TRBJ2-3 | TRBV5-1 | TGCGCCAGCAGCTTGAGGCCCGGGACTAGCGGGGGAACAGATACGCAGTATTTT | CASSLRPGTSGGTDTQYF
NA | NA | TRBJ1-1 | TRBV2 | TGTGCCAGCAGTGCAGCGGGCGGTAACACTGAAGCTTTCTTT | CASSAAGGNTEAFF
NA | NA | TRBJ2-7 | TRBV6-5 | TGTGCCAGCAGTTACTCGATTTGGGGTTCCTACGAGCAGTACTTC | CASSYSIWGSYEQYF
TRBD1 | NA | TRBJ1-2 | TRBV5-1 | TGCGCCAGCAGGCATTCCGGGACAGGGGGAGCTTGGATTAACTATGGCTACACCTTC | CASRHSGTGGAWINYGYTF